A single sample gave rise to the 17 T cell receptor beta chains below, sequenced in a study of CD8+ T cells in alopecia areata (dated by TCRdb to the late 2010s). Pooled mouse cutaneous lymph node cells were stained for CD4, CD8alpha, NKG2D, NKG2ACE and other markers and were then sorted on a BD Influx. Library generation was performed with the immunoSEQ multiplex PCR assay. To provide template for TCR sequencing, every sample had RNA extracted and reverse transcribed into cDNA. What TCRdb holds here is the immuneACCESS table cut down to in-frame rearrangements. Part of the clones is not present; checked against another copy, under half of the missing clones reflect an unresolved V gene, and the others are unexplained. For this sample, 200,000 to 300,000 clones appear and none is a singleton. Roughly 1.2% of the sample is in the top ten clones. Material for sequencing was CD4+ T cells sorted from a lymph node. Receptor source: a C3H/HeJ mouse with alopecia areata. Mice of this strain bear MHC haplotype H2-k.

The table lists this clone with a few counts. The germline and genes are mouse ones. The read is 4 residues too short to cover the CDR3 end, so that end is filled in from the germline J gene. This chain joins TRBV13-1 and TRBJ2-5, with a weak D call TRBD1 (5 bases). This CDR3 is built from 14 residues. CDR1 and CDR2 from the germline V gene are NSHNY and SYGAGN. CDR3 DNA (partial): TGTGCCAGCAGTGATAAGAGGGGTGAAGAC. This codes for CASSDKRGED. The entire CDR3 sequence reads CASSDKRGEDTQYF.

To note about this clone: Gene names and germline refer to mouse. The read comes to an end 4 residues before the CDR3 does, leaving the germline J gene to fill in the end. This chain joins TRBV5 and TRBJ2-1; TRBD2 agrees at 9 bases. This CDR3 has 16 amino acids. V lost 0 bases and J lost 4; bases outside the gene matches: 4. Looked up from germline, CDR1 is LGHNA and CDR2 is YNLKQL (reference sequence). The chain's CDR3 is CASSQEWGGAYAEQFF. Incomplete CDR3 DNA: TGTGCCAGCAGCCAAGAGTGGGGGGGCGCTTATGCT.

This clone was found a few times. Gene names are mouse gene names. The read finishes 4 residues shy of the CDR3 end, and the germline J gene is used to complete it. This same CDR3 is encoded by further DNA sequences in the sample. The V and J genes are TRBV5 and TRBJ2-1; 7 bases line up with TRBD2. Germline V gene data show CDR1 as LGHNA and CDR2 as YNLKQL (reference sequence). Losses at the gene ends were 0 bases for V and 3 bases for J; bases not matched to a gene: 2. The CDR3 is 15 amino acids. The CDR3 is CASSQDPGGYAEQFF. CDR3 bases read: TGTGCCAGCAGCCAAGATCCTGGGGGCTATGCT.

Worth noting for this clone: These gene names are mouse names. The DNA read from the CDR3 is TGTGCCAGCAGTTTGGACACCTCCAGAGAC. It codes for CASSLDTSRD. The CDR3 in full is CASSLDTSRDTQYF. The genes are TRBV14 and TRBJ2-5; tentatively, D is TRBD1 (5 bases). The read ends 4 residues shy of where the CDR3 ends; the end is completed using the germline J gene. Germline V gene sequence: CDR1 SGHDT, CDR2 FRDEAV. This CDR3 comprises 14 residues.

This clone was seen a few times. Genes and germline are mouse. The read comes to an end 4 residues before the CDR3 does, leaving the germline J gene to fill in the end. Other DNA sequences in the sample encode the same CDR3. The chain joins TRBV19 to TRBJ2-3; D gene uncertain. Germline values: CDR1 FNHDT, CDR2 SITEND (reference sequence). V was pared by 1 base and J by 1 base, with 4 bases between. The CDR3 loop spans 13 amino acids. CDR3 DNA, as far as it was read: TGTGCCAGCAGTATACCTGGTGCAGAA. Its translation is CASSIPGAE. The entire CDR3 reads CASSIPGAETLYF.

This clone occurred a few times. Gene and germline names: mouse. The read gets to within 4 residues of the CDR3 end, and the germline J gene fills in the rest. This CDR3 is also generated by other DNA sequences in the sample. The J gene is TRBJ2-3, the V gene TRBV31; 10 nucleotides align to TRBD2. This CDR3 has 14 residues. With 3 bases clipped from V and 1 base from J, the junction kept 1 base outside the gene matches. CDR1 and CDR2 (germline): GKSSPN, SITVG. CDR3 loop: CAWRGLGGAETLYF. The DNA read from the CDR3 is TGTGCCTGGAGAGGACTGGGGGGTGCAGAA.

There are a few counts of this clone. Gene names and germline match the mouse. Sequencing ends 4 residues short of the CDR3 end; the germline J gene provides the rest. This chain joins TRBV1 and TRBJ2-7; D may be TRBD1 (6 bases). The germline CDR1 and CDR2 sequences are NSQYPW and LRSPGD (reference sequence). CDR3 size: 13 residues. CDR3 sequence: CTCSAGPGDEQYF. The covered CDR3 bases are TGCACCTGCAGTGCAGGGCCAGGGGAT.

Comments on this clone: All gene names here are mouse names. The DNA ends 4 residues before the CDR3 does, and the rest of the CDR3 is filled in from the germline J gene. V gene TRBV31 combines with J gene TRBJ2-2, with D perhaps TRBD1 (5 bases). Trimming took off 4 bases at V and 1 base at J, with 7 bases between the two ends. This CDR3 contains 13 residues. Germline V gene lookup returns CDR1 GKSSPN and CDR2 SITVG. The covered CDR3 bases are TGTGCCTGGACAGGGCAAAACACCGGG. It encodes CAWTGQNTG. The whole CDR3 sequence is CAWTGQNTGQLYF.

Details on this clone: Gene names denote mouse genes. Read coverage stops 3 residues before the CDR3 terminus; the germline J gene supplies the remainder. The same CDR3 can be traced to other DNA sequences in this sample. The genes are TRBV19 and TRBJ1-6; 10 bases line up with TRBD1. TRBJ1-6 is classed as an ORF, of uncertain function. V was clipped by 5 bases and J by 7 bases; unmatched bases: 6. CDR3 length: 15 amino acids. Looked up from germline, CDR1 is FNHDT and CDR2 is SITEND (reference sequence). The DNA read from the CDR3 is TGTGCCAGCAGGCCCGACAGGGGGCGGAATTCGCCC. It yields the protein CASRPDRGRNSP. The entire CDR3 protein reads CASRPDRGRNSPLYF.

As concerns this clone: The gene names here belong to mouse. The read ends 4 residues before the CDR3 terminus; that terminus is restored from the germline J gene. Other nucleotide sequences in the sample specify the same CDR3. This chain joins TRBV17 and TRBJ2-2; TRBD1 agrees at 9 bases. V trimming: 3 bases; J trimming: 1 base; junction bases outside the gene matches: 0. This CDR3 comprises 15 residues. The germline CDR1 and CDR2 sequences are MNHDT and YYDKIL. The CDR3 DNA, read in part, is TGTGCTAGCAGTAGGGACAGGGGAAACACCGGG. It encodes CASSRDRGNTG. The CDR3 as a whole reads CASSRDRGNTGQLYF.

As concerns this clone: The listed genes are named as in mouse. The CDR3 goes on 4 residues after the read ends, and that part is filled in from the germline J gene. The rearrangement joins TRBV13-1 to TRBJ2-7, with 10 bases lining up with TRBD1. CDR1 is NSHNY and CDR2 is SYGAGN in the germline V gene. The CDR3 extends over 14 amino acids. CDR3 protein: CASSDWDRGYEQYF. The part of the CDR3 DNA that was read is TGTGCCAGCAGTGATTGGGACAGGGGATAT.

This clone was observed a handful of times. The genes are named according to mouse. The read terminates 4 residues before the CDR3 end, so the remaining end is supplied by the germline J gene. The rearrangement links TRBV1 to TRBJ1-2; the D gene is possibly TRBD1 (6 bases). CDR3 length: 12 residues. V lost 4 bases, J lost 3 bases, and 6 bases lay in between. Germline values: CDR1 NSQYPW, CDR2 LRSPGD (reference sequence). The CDR3 bases that were read are TGCACCTGCAGTGGGACAGACTCC. This codes for CTCSGTDS. The CDR3, in full, reads CTCSGTDSDYTF.

This clone was observed a handful of times. Genes and germline come from the mouse. The sequenced part of the CDR3 DNA is TGTGCCAGCAGTGATTCCAGGGATGCAAACACCGGG. It is translated as CASSDSRDANTG. The whole CDR3 is CASSDSRDANTGQLYF. The rearrangement joins TRBV13-1 to TRBJ2-2; TRBD1 might be the D (5 bases). The missing CDR3 end, 4 residues past where the read stops, is filled in from the germline J gene. Trimming took 1 base from V and 0 from J, leaving 10 bases between them. CDR1 is NSHNY, CDR2 SYGAGN, per germline. The CDR3 covers 16 residues.

This clone appeared a few times. The germline and genes are mouse ones. CDR3 DNA (partial): TGTGCCAGCGGACTGGGGGGCCTCTAT. Translating gives CASGLGGLY. The whole CDR3 reads CASGLGGLYEQYF. V gene TRBV13-1 combines with J gene TRBJ2-7, with 11 bases aligning to TRBD2. The CDR3 extends 4 residues past the end of the read, so its final part is completed from the germline J gene. V trimming: 7 bases; J trimming: 3 bases; junction bases outside the gene matches: 3. The CDR3 has 13 amino acids. Germline V gene sequence: CDR1 NSHNY, CDR2 SYGAGN.

To note about this clone: The gene symbols are mouse symbols. The read falls 4 residues short of the CDR3 end, and the missing part is taken from the germline J gene. This same CDR3 is encoded by further DNA sequences in the sample. V usage is TRBV13-1 and J usage is TRBJ2-2, with TRBD2 identical over 9 bases. Germline loops: CDR1 NSHNY, CDR2 SYGAGN. V shed 0 bases and J 3 bases; nucleotides not matched to a gene: 3. CDR3 length: 16 residues. CDR3 sequence reads: CASSDALGGDTGQLYF. The CDR3 bases that were read are TGTGCCAGCAGTGATGCACTGGGGGGAGACACCGGG.

A word on this clone: Mouse gene names and germline throughout. The CDR3 end is not reached by the read, which stops 4 residues before it; the germline J gene fills it in. Other DNA sequences of this sample code for an identical CDR3. V is TRBV5 and J is TRBJ1-2; 9 nucleotides line up with TRBD1. Germline lookup yields CDR1 LGHNA and CDR2 YNLKQL (reference sequence). J lost 3 bases, V lost 4 bases, and 3 bases had no gene match. This CDR3 contains 14 residues. The covered CDR3 bases are TGTGCCAGCAGCCCACAGGGGGCCGACTCC. Protein: CASSPQGADS. The complete CDR3 reads CASSPQGADSDYTF.

About this clone itself: Each gene name is a mouse one. The read finishes 4 residues shy of the CDR3 end, and the germline J gene is used to complete it. The gene calls are TRBV13-3 and TRBJ2-1; possible D gene TRBD1, 5 bases. Germline CDR1 is NNHDY and CDR2 is SYVADS. The CDR3 sequence is 13 residues long. Trimming stripped 6 bases from V and 3 bases from J, with 10 bases between. Partial CDR3 DNA: TGTGCCAGCAACGGACATATCTATGCT. Its translation: CASNGHIYA. The whole CDR3 sequence is CASNGHIYAEQFF.